This T cell receptor (beta chain) was sequenced in a study of blood T cell repertoires in COVID-19. Study at large: Samples came from the United States, Italy and Spain, spanning acute and convalescent COVID-19. T cells, B-cell-depleted T cells, or PBMCs provided the cDNA or gDNA that served as material.

CDR3 length: 18 residues. Germline V lookup: CDR1 KGHSH, CDR2 LQKENI. The trim removed 4 bases at V and 4 bases at J, leaving 14 bases unmatched. While infection was still active, Seattle patients were enrolled and then followed longitudinally. As handled by the study authors: Amplification from reference gene primers served as the basis for estimated nucleated cell counts. The method was immunoSEQ multiplex PCR; TCRdb's version includes in-frame clones alone and lacks a portion of them. Clone size and V and J calls were adopted from that table, with D and trimming inferred from the DNA. The sample consists of roughly 250,000 clones, 80% to 85% of them appearing once.

The chain uses TRBV18 and TRBJ2-1, with TRBD2 matching over 9 bases. The sequenced sample consisted of peripheral blood. The source is a person aged 70 to 85 with COVID-19, enrolled during active disease. The CDR3 bases are TGTGCCAGCTCACGTACGTTCTCTAGCGGGAATACTTACAATGAGCAGTTCTTC. The encoded protein is CASSRTFSSGNTYNEQFF.